A single sample gave rise to the 28 T cell receptor beta chains below, sequenced in a study of cytomegalovirus exposure and HLA in healthy donors. The protocol was immunoSEQ multiplex PCR, while the TCRdb copy is restricted to in-frame clones and leaves out a portion. The sample has over 250,000 clones, around 87% seen once. Sequenced material: PBMCs. The receptor source for this set is a woman in her thirties in good health and CMV-seropositive.

In this sample, this clone turned up once. The chain employs TRBV9 and TRBJ2-7, with 7 bases fitting TRBD2. Per germline, CDR1 SGDLS and CDR2 YYNGEE. The CDR3 is 15 amino acids. Trimming at V came to 2 bases and at J to 9 bases, leaving 14 bases not matched to a gene. The CDR3 region has the DNA TGTGCCAGCAGCGTCGGTAGGGAGGGCCTAGGAAGGCAGTACTTC. Translated: CASSVGREGLGRQYF.

V gene TRBV6-1 combines with J gene TRBJ2-5, with 12 nucleotides matching TRBD2. V was clipped by 4 bases and J by 5 bases; unmatched bases: 5. There are 15 residues in the CDR3. Germline lookup yields CDR1 MNHNS and CDR2 SASEGT. The CDR3 is CASSVLAGGSETQYF. CDR3 bases: TGTGCCAGCAGTGTACTAGCGGGAGGATCTGAGACCCAGTACTTC.

This clone was counted a single time. The V gene is TRBV11-1, the J gene TRBJ2-2; 7 positions agree with TRBD1. The CDR3 consists of 14 residues. V lost 5 bases, J lost 5 bases, and 5 bases stayed unmatched. Germline assignment: CDR1 SGHAT and CDR2 FQDESV (reference sequence). For the CDR3, the DNA is TGTGCCAGCAGCACCGGGACAGTGACCGGGGAGCTGTTTTTT. Translation gives CASSTGTVTGELFF. Using reference TRBV11-1 and TRBJ2-2 for the parts outside the CDR3, the full variable domain is EAEVAQSPRYKITEKSQAVAFWCDPISGHATLYWYRQILGQGPELLVQFQDESVVDDSQLPKDRFSAERLKGVDSTLKIQPAELGDSAMYLCASSTGTVTGELFFGEGSRLTVL.

CDR3 amino acids: CASSVDLGQGREQYF. CDR3 coding DNA: TGTGCCAGCAGCGTAGATCTGGGACAGGGGCGGGAGCAGTACTTC. The chain has TRBV9 and TRBJ2-7; 10 positions match TRBD1. J was trimmed by 7 bases and V by 0 bases; bases with no gene match: 7. The CDR3 consists of 15 residues. Germline values: CDR1 SGDLS, CDR2 YYNGEE.

The J gene is TRBJ1-4, the V gene TRBV4-1; TRBD1 matches at 8 bases. Germline values: CDR1 MGHRA, CDR2 YSYEKL. The CDR3 loop spans 18 amino acids. Unmatched junction bases numbered 8, after V lost 2 bases and J lost 0 bases. CDR3 nucleotides: TGCGCCAGCAGCCAATATGGACAGGGCGTCGCAACTAATGAAAAACTGTTTTTT. Encoded protein: CASSQYGQGVATNEKLFF.

This rearrangement joins TRBV5-6 to TRBJ2-7; 12 bases are shared with TRBD1. CDR1 and CDR2 (germline): SGHDT, YYEEEE. V trimming: 4 bases; J trimming: 6 bases; junction bases outside the gene matches: 8. The CDR3 runs to 15 residues. The CDR3 DNA reads as TGTGCCAGCAGCACGCCCGGGACAGGGGGCGCCGAGCAGTACTTC. Its translation: CASSTPGTGGAEQYF.

The V and J genes are TRBV19 and TRBJ2-7; TRBD1 matches 9 bases. J was trimmed by 5 bases and V by 6 bases; bases with no gene match: 5. Germline CDR1 and CDR2: LNHDA and SQIVND (reference sequence). The CDR3 extends over 13 amino acids. The CDR3 region is CASSAGTGNEQYF. DNA of the CDR3: TGTGCCAGTAGCGCCGGGACAGGGAACGAGCAGTACTTC.

The chain employs TRBV28 and TRBJ2-7; the match to TRBD2 covers 15 bases. This CDR3 comprises 18 residues. V gave up 5 bases and J gave up 4 bases; unmatched junction bases: 12. CDR1 MDHEN and CDR2 SYDVKM come from the germline V gene. In nucleotides, the CDR3 is TGTGCCAGCAGTCCTCTCTCGGGACTAGCGGGAGGTGGGTACGAGCAGTACTTC. Translating gives CASSPLSGLAGGGYEQYF.

The CDR3 DNA sequence: TGCGCCAGCAGCCAAGATCGTGGGGGGGCCACAGATACGCAGTATTTT. Its protein is CASSQDRGGATDTQYF. This chain joins TRBV4-3 and TRBJ2-3, with a possible D match to TRBD2 (7 bases). This CDR3 has 16 amino acids. In germline, CDR1 is LGHNA, CDR2 YSLEER. The V and J ends lost 0 bases and 2 bases respectively, with 12 bases between them.

The V and J genes are TRBV5-4 and TRBJ1-1, with D unclear. The CDR3 loop spans 12 amino acids. CDR1 SGHNT and CDR2 YYREEE come from the germline V gene (reference sequence). Trimming removed 0 bases at V and 4 bases at J, with 4 bases between. The CDR3 nucleotides are TGTGCCAGCAGCTTGGGGAGCACTGAAGCTTTCTTT. Protein: CASSLGSTEAFF.

The chain links TRBV7-2 to TRBJ2-1; D is perhaps TRBD2 (6 bases). This CDR3 spans 16 amino acids. Germline lookup yields CDR1 SGHTA and CDR2 FQGNSA. V was clipped by 5 bases and J by 4 bases, with 18 bases between them. CDR3 sequence reads: CASSPQVGDWYNEQFF. CDR3 bases: TGTGCCAGCAGCCCCCAAGTGGGGGACTGGTACAATGAGCAGTTCTTC.

The gene calls are TRBV10-3 and TRBJ1-6; D remains ambiguous. Trimming took off 3 bases at V and 10 bases at J, with 19 bases between the two ends. The germline V gene has CDR1 ENHRY and CDR2 SYGVKD. The CDR3 covers 16 residues. CDR3 in DNA: TGTGCCATCAGTGATTGGTCCCTTAACCAAAACTCACCCCTCCACTTT. Translating it yields CAISDWSLNQNSPLHF.

The rearrangement uses TRBV7-8 and TRBJ2-7; 7 bases align to TRBD2. CDR3 size: 13 residues. V shed 1 base and J 4 bases; nucleotides not matched to a gene: 1. Germline assignment: CDR1 SGHVS and CDR2 FQNEAQ. The CDR3 here is CASSLVGGYEQYF. The CDR3 region has the DNA TGTGCCAGCAGCTTAGTGGGGGGGTACGAGCAGTACTTC.

The V and J genes are TRBV6-5 and TRBJ2-2; D perhaps matches TRBD1 (5 bases). Germline V lookup: CDR1 MNHEY, CDR2 SVGAGI. This CDR3 comprises 15 residues. V was pared by 8 bases and J by 7 bases, with 20 bases between. Here the CDR3 DNA reads TGTGCCAGCTACTCGGTGTGGGGCGTTATCGGGGAGCTGTTTTTT. This encodes CASYSVWGVIGELFF.

The gene calls are TRBV27 and TRBJ2-3, with D unclear. CDR3 length: 12 residues. V gave up 6 bases and J gave up 9 bases, with 13 bases separating them. Germline values: CDR1 MNHEY, CDR2 SMNVEV (reference sequence). The CDR3 is CASSQGIATQYF. The CDR3 nucleotides are TGTGCCAGCAGCCAAGGGATAGCAACGCAGTATTTT.

The V gene is TRBV6-4, the J gene TRBJ1-6, with 9 bases identical to TRBD1. CDR3 size: 15 residues. J gave up 10 bases and V 3 bases, and 7 bases lay outside the gene matches. Germline V gene lookup returns CDR1 MRHNA and CDR2 SNTAGT. The CDR3 loop reads CASSDRTGAKSPLHF. The CDR3 DNA follows: TGTGCCAGCAGTGATCGGACAGGGGCAAAGTCACCCCTCCACTTT.

This clone was picked up one time. The V and J genes are TRBV6-5 and TRBJ2-5; tentatively, D is TRBD1 or TRBD2 (6 bases each). The CDR3 consists of 13 residues. The germline CDR1 and CDR2 sequences are MNHEY and SVGAGI. V was trimmed by 4 bases and J by 5 bases, leaving 11 bases between them. The CDR3 is CASSWGATETQYF. The CDR3 nucleotides are TGTGCCAGCAGTTGGGGGGCAACGGAGACCCAGTACTTC.

The chain links TRBV27 to TRBJ2-2; D remains ambiguous. CDR3 length: 13 amino acids. Germline values: CDR1 MNHEY, CDR2 SMNVEV (reference sequence). The V end lost 8 bases, the J end lost 6 bases, and 13 bases lay between the germline ends. CDR3 DNA sequence: TGTGCCAGCGGCTCCTCGTTTTCCGGGGAGCTGTTTTTT. Translation: CASGSSFSGELFF.

The chain couples TRBV4-2 to TRBJ1-2; D is unresolved. V was pared by 1 base and J by 2 bases, with 8 bases between. This CDR3 is 14 amino acids long. The germline gives CDR1 LGHNA, CDR2 YNFKEQ. The CDR3 region has the DNA TGTGCCAGCAGCCAAGGTGAGACCAACTATGGCTACACCTTC. This gives the protein CASSQGETNYGYTF.

In its sample, this clone was seen many times. This sequence joins TRBV9 and TRBJ2-3; D gene unclear. Germline CDR1 is SGDLS and CDR2 is YYNGEE. V was cut by 0 bases and J by 6 bases, with 2 bases left in between. The CDR3 is made up of 11 amino acids. CDR3 sequence: CASSVGDTQYF. Here the CDR3 DNA reads TGTGCCAGCAGCGTAGGTGATACGCAGTATTTT.

This clone has only a few counts. The gene calls are TRBV5-6 and TRBJ2-5; no firm D call. The CDR3 is made up of 14 amino acids. The V gene lost 2 bases and the J gene lost 2 bases, with 10 bases spanning the gap. Germline V gene sequence: CDR1 SGHDT, CDR2 YYEEEE. The CDR3 is CASSLPQPQETQYF. The CDR3 nucleotides read TGTGCCAGCAGCTTACCACAACCGCAAGAGACCCAGTACTTC.

V gene TRBV30 combines with J gene TRBJ1-3; no clear D gene. In germline, CDR1 is GTSNPN, CDR2 SVGIG (reference sequence). This CDR3 is 16 amino acids long. Trimming removed 2 bases at V and 0 bases at J, with 14 bases between. CDR3 in DNA: TGTGCCTGGAGTATGGTCAAGGACCGCTCTGGAAACACCATATATTTT. Amino acids: CAWSMVKDRSGNTIYF.

For this clone: The sample holds other DNA sequences that translate to the same CDR3. V and J are TRBV9 and TRBJ2-1, with TRBD2 identical over 7 bases. Germline V CDR1 and CDR2: SGDLS, YYNGEE. The V and J ends lost 0 bases and 5 bases, in that order; junction bases with no gene match: 2. The CDR3 contains 14 residues. The CDR3 DNA is TGTGCCAGCAGCGTAGGCGGGACTAACAATGAGCAGTTCTTC. Translated: CASSVGGTNNEQFF.

This clone was seen only once. The chain uses TRBV5-5 and TRBJ2-1; D unresolved. V gave up 5 bases and J gave up 0 bases, with 12 bases separating them. The CDR3 runs to 15 residues. Germline CDR1 is SGHKS and CDR2 is YYEKEE (reference sequence). The CDR3 DNA is TGTGCCAGCAGTCCCACGGTTGGCTCCTACAATGAGCAGTTCTTC. Encoded protein: CASSPTVGSYNEQFF. The full variable domain, rest sourced from reference TRBV5-5 and TRBJ2-1, is DAGVTQSPTHLIKTRGQQVTLRCSPISGHKSVSWYQQVLGQGPQFIFQYYEKEERGRGNFPDRFSARQFPNYSSELNVNALLLGDSALYLCASSPTVGSYNEQFFGPGTRLTVL.

CDR3 sequence reads: CASSITSGTWRNNEQFF. CDR3 nucleotide sequence: TGTGCCAGTAGTATAACTAGCGGGACATGGAGAAACAATGAGCAGTTCTTC. V gene TRBV19 combines with J gene TRBJ2-1; 10 nucleotides match TRBD2. Germline V lookup: CDR1 LNHDA, CDR2 SQIVND (reference sequence). The CDR3 spans 17 residues. J lost 5 bases, V lost 2 bases, and 9 bases had no gene match.

V is TRBV29-1 and J is TRBJ2-3; D unclear. Germline V lookup: CDR1 SQVTM, CDR2 ANQGSEA. The V end lost 4 bases, the J end lost 0 bases, and 11 bases lay between the germline ends. The CDR3 loop spans 14 amino acids. CDR3 in amino acids: CSVVKDFSTDTQYF. CDR3 DNA sequence: TGCAGCGTTGTAAAGGATTTTAGCACAGATACGCAGTATTTT.

This chain connects TRBV6-4 to TRBJ2-3, with 10 positions matching TRBD1. V lost 4 bases, J lost 3 bases, and 4 bases stayed unmatched. Germline CDR1 and CDR2: MRHNA and SNTAGT. The CDR3 length is 15 residues. CDR3 loop: CASSADRGLTDTQYF. The CDR3 DNA reads TGTGCCAGCAGTGCCGACAGGGGGCTAACAGATACGCAGTATTTT.

The chain joins TRBV5-1 to TRBJ1-4; 11 bases fit TRBD1. CDR1 is SGHRS, CDR2 YFSETQ, per germline. The V and J ends lost 0 bases and 8 bases, in that order; junction bases with no gene match: 3. There are 15 residues in the CDR3. CDR3 protein: CASSLAGTGGEKLFF. The CDR3 region has the DNA TGCGCCAGCAGCTTGGCCGGGACAGGGGGGGAAAAACTGTTTTTT.